This passage covers 16 T cell receptor beta chains from one sample sequenced in a study of post-analysis software for immune sequencing data. Regarding the study as a whole: Patients carried roughly 5 TRBV segments more frequently than controls did, and TRBV5-6, TRBV5-1 and TRBV20-1 were among them.

Included in the TCR beta cDNA libraries were unique molecular identifiers. TCRdb fed the PCR reads into MiXCR, producing one record per CDR3 protein. The sample has around 770,000 distinct CDR3 sequences, approximately 44% seen once. No antigen has been assigned to these receptors. The sequencing sample was made of blood. The receptors were gathered from a girl aged 10 to 17 with multiple sclerosis.

Here the CDR3 reads CASSLGGMSYNEQFF. For the CDR3, the DNA is TGTGCCAGCAGCTTGGGAGGGATGTCCTACAATGAGCAGTTCTTC. This chain links TRBV7-6 with TRBJ2-1; 7 bases line up with TRBD2. Germline CDR1 reads SGHVS; CDR2 reads FNYEAQ. The V segment lost 3 bases and the J segment 1 base; nucleotides outside the gene matches: 3. The CDR3 has 15 residues.

This clonotype was counted between two and nine times. The chain recombines TRBV20-1 with TRBJ2-7; D is perhaps TRBD1 (6 bases). Germline V CDR1 and CDR2: DFQATT, SNEGSKA (reference sequence). The CDR3 is 15 residues long. The V gene lost 1 base and the J gene lost 1 base, with 14 bases spanning the gap. The CDR3 spells CSARAWDINSYEQYF. The CDR3 nucleotides are TGCAGTGCTAGAGCCTGGGACATAAATTCCTACGAGCAGTACTTC.

This clonotype came up once. The gene calls are TRBV3-1 and TRBJ2-7; no definite D call. The DNA end favors TRBJ2-5, so the J call may be wrong. The germline gives CDR1 LGHDT, CDR2 YNNKEL (reference sequence). The CDR3 runs to 19 residues. CDR3 residues: CASSQELALPGHPSETQYF. In DNA form, the CDR3 reads TGTGCCAGCAGCCAAGAATTGGCTCTGCCGGGCCACCCAAGTGAGACCCAGTACTTC.

The rearrangement joins TRBV29-1 to TRBJ1-2; D not resolved. This CDR3 has 12 amino acids. V shed 6 bases and J shed 3 bases, with 11 bases lying between them. Germline CDR1 is SQVTM and CDR2 is ANQGSEA. CDR3 nucleotides: TGCAGCGTCGCGGGCCGGGACTATGGCTACACCTTC. Protein sequence: CSVAGRDYGYTF.

The V gene is TRBV9, the J gene TRBJ2-5; TRBD2 matches 7 bases. Germline lookup yields CDR1 SGDLS and CDR2 YYNGEE. The CDR3 is 16 residues long. V trimming: 1 base; J trimming: 5 bases; junction bases outside the gene matches: 11. The CDR3 protein is CASSVRGGSLGETQYF. CDR3 sequence (DNA): TGTGCCAGCAGCGTACGGGGCGGGAGCCTCGGGGAGACCCAGTACTTC.

The rearrangement joins TRBV29-1 to TRBJ1-4; 8 bases fit TRBD1. V gave up 4 bases and J gave up 5 bases; unmatched junction bases: 6. This CDR3 spans 14 amino acids. CDR1 and CDR2 (germline): SQVTM, ANQGSEA. The CDR3 coding sequence is TGCAGCGTTGGGAGGACAGGGCCCAATGAAAAACTGTTTTTT. This codes for CSVGRTGPNEKLFF.

This chain connects TRBV12-3 or TRBV12-4 to TRBJ1-2; D is unclear. Deletions cut 1 base from V and 7 bases from J, with 13 bases between. There are 14 residues in the CDR3. This CDR3 reads CASSLDGPLGGYTF. The CDR3 DNA is TGTGCCAGCAGTTTAGACGGTCCCCTGGGTGGCTACACCTTC.

This chain uses TRBV10-3 with TRBJ1-2, with 9 bases lining up with TRBD1. The trim removed 11 bases at V and 3 bases at J, leaving 4 bases unmatched. Germline V CDR1 and CDR2: ENHRY, SYGVKD. CDR3 size: 12 residues. The CDR3 spells CAVRQGDYGYTF. CDR3 DNA sequence: TGTGCCGTACGACAGGGGGACTATGGCTACACCTTC.

The V call is TRBV27, the J call TRBJ2-7; 8 bases line up with TRBD1. The CDR3 is 15 residues long. J was trimmed by 2 bases and V by 5 bases; bases with no gene match: 8. The germline V gene has CDR1 MNHEY and CDR2 SMNVEV (reference sequence). The CDR3 DNA is TGTGCCAGCAGTGCAGGACAGGGATCGGCCTACGAGCAGTACTTC. Protein product: CASSAGQGSAYEQYF.

In its sample, this clonotype was seen once. V usage is TRBV24-1 and J usage is TRBJ2-3; the match to TRBD1 covers 8 bases. Germline-derived CDR1 and CDR2 are KGHDR and SFDVKD. This CDR3 contains 17 residues. Trimming took 1 base from V and 3 from J; bases not matched to a gene: 8. The CDR3 loop reads CATSDFLDRAGTDTQYF. The CDR3 DNA reads TGTGCCACCAGTGATTTCCTGGACAGGGCTGGGACAGATACGCAGTATTTT.

Ten or more counts support this clonotype. The chain recombines TRBV29-1 with TRBJ1-2, with D possibly matching TRBD1 (5 bases). The V end lost 6 bases, the J end lost 5 bases, and 10 bases lay between the germline ends. Germline V gene sequence: CDR1 SQVTM, CDR2 ANQGSEA. The CDR3 is made up of 11 amino acids. CDR3 amino acids: CSVRDGYGYTF. The CDR3 DNA reads TGCAGCGTCCGGGACGGGTATGGCTACACCTTC.

This clonotype was seen a handful of times. The rearrangement joins TRBV5-1 to TRBJ2-1; D gene unclear. This CDR3 spans 15 amino acids. The ends were cut back, 1 base at V and 3 bases at J, with 11 bases in the middle. The germline V gene has CDR1 SGHRS and CDR2 YFSETQ. The CDR3 region is CASSLTARIYNEQFF. The DNA for the CDR3 is TGCGCCAGCAGCTTGACGGCGAGGATCTACAATGAGCAGTTCTTC.

The chain links TRBV11-2 to TRBJ2-1; 8 nucleotides match TRBD2. With V trimmed by 2 bases and J by 3 bases, 6 bases remained unmatched. The CDR3 totals 16 residues. Germline CDR1 and CDR2: SGHAT and FQNNGV. For the CDR3, the DNA is TGTGCCAGCAGCTTAACGGGAGGGGAACTCTACAATGAGCAGTTCTTC. This encodes CASSLTGGELYNEQFF. Based on the CDR3 plus reference TRBV11-2 and TRBJ2-1, the full variable domain is EAGVAQSPRYKIIEKRQSVAFWCNPISGHATLYWYQQILGQGPKLLIQFQNNGVVDDSQLPKDRFSAERLKGVDSTLKIQPAKLEDSAVYLCASSLTGGELYNEQFFGPGTRLTVL.

This rearrangement joins TRBV25-1 to TRBJ2-5; D is undetermined. The CDR3 is 12 residues long. V lost 0 bases, J lost 5 bases, and 4 bases lay in between. Germline V gives CDR1 MGHDK, CDR2 SYGVNS. The CDR3 sequence: CASSEYRETQYF. The CDR3 DNA is TGTGCCAGCAGTGAATATAGGGAGACCCAGTACTTC.

V and J are TRBV12-3 or TRBV12-4 and TRBJ2-1, with 7 nucleotides matching TRBD1. V shed 1 base, J shed 2 bases, and the junction held 14 bases outside the gene matches. The CDR3 contains 19 residues. CDR3 region: CASSLGTWREGGPYNEQFF. Written as DNA, the CDR3 is TGTGCCAGCAGTTTAGGGACTTGGCGCGAAGGGGGCCCCTACAATGAGCAGTTCTTC.

J is TRBJ2-7 and V is TRBV5-1; D may be TRBD1 or TRBD2 (7 bases each). The germline CDR1 and CDR2 sequences are SGHRS and YFSETQ. Trimming shortened V by 0 bases and J by 1 base, and 14 bases separated the two germline ends. The CDR3 totals 16 residues. The CDR3 region has the DNA TGCGCCAGCAGCTTGGTTTCAGGGGGGGGTTCCTACGAGCAGTACTTC. This gives the protein CASSLVSGGGSYEQYF.